A selection of T cell receptor beta chains follows, all from one sample in a study of vaccination and CD4 T cells after COVID-19. TCRdb reanalysed the PCR reads using MiXCR and keeps one entry per CDR3 protein. The profile shows about 15,000 distinct CDR3 sequences, about 35% of them singletons. Their recognized antigens are unknown. The sample comprised cultured CD4+ T cells from blood. These receptors were obtained from a human donor with COVID-19. CDR3s leave out the opening cysteine and the closing phenylalanine or tryptophan. The order of the fields is CDR3 length, D gene, V gene, CDR3 protein. The D gene is left open where the match is weak.

13 | - | TRBV11-2 | ASSYTDSPSNGYT
10 | - | TRBV24-1 | ATRRLGLGQY
13 | TRBD1 | TRBV3-1 | ASSQGGQVGETQY
10 | - | TRBV19 | ASSIGGQPQH
15 | - | TRBV7-6 | ASSLGDAGSPGNTIY
15 | - | TRBV20-1 | SARDPGSGSSYNEQF
12 | - | TRBV6-5 | ASSSITGRYGYT
13 | - | TRBV10-2 | ASSEGQAGANVLT
13 | TRBD2 | TRBV28 | ASSNEGLGPYEQY
15 | - | TRBV6-1 | ASSITGGSRSGNTIY
15 | - | TRBV27 | ASRGPESGVIYQPQH
13 | - | TRBV11-2 | ASSLVPTDKYEQY
10 | - | TRBV20-1 | SAPTSRDEQF
16 | - | TRBV6-5 | ASSYRSKAGSRTDTQY
11 | - | TRBV11-2 | ASSLAEGYEQY
12 | - | TRBV20-1 | SARDNARTDTQY
12 | - | TRBV28 | ASSLTGWDEKLF
11 | - | TRBV2 | ASSPDSNYGYT
14 | TRBD2 | TRBV7-9 | ASSQGLAASYNEQF
13 | TRBD1 | TRBV3-1 | ASSHRDRKTDTQY
13 | - | TRBV6-1 | ASSTPTGIPGELF
15 | - | TRBV20-1 | SAAIFGGPPVTDTQY
12 | TRBD1 | TRBV6-1 | ASSNGQDNSPLH
12 | - | TRBV30 | AWSFQGANEKLF
15 | TRBD1 | TRBV12-3/TRBV12-4 | ASSGTGGAWAAGELF
13 | - | TRBV19 | ATATGMRSNQPQH
12 | TRBD1 | TRBV5-4 | ASSFDRGPYEQY
14 | - | TRBV14 | ASSHPLAPAYNEQF
12 | TRBD2 | TRBV25-1 | ASGLAGGSNEQF
13 | - | TRBV11-3 | ASSPPGTAVGTQY
13 | TRBD1 | TRBV27 | ASSRQGVSGNTIY
9 | - | TRBV6-1 | ASSIEEKLF
10 | - | TRBV18 | ASSPVGETQY
14 | TRBD2 | TRBV18 | ASYTGGSGSYNEQF
9 | - | TRBV29-1 | SVGGSEKLF
11 | - | TRBV20-1 | SASADSLYGYT
13 | TRBD1 | TRBV12-3/TRBV12-4 | ASSLLDRAAYGHT